This T cell receptor (beta chain) was identified in a study of cytomegalovirus exposure and HLA in healthy donors. 60 Vbeta and 13 Jbeta primers were used in PCR. Sequencing used immunoSEQ multiplex PCR; TCRdb keeps in-frame clones, though not all of them. The sample has about 200,000 clones; approximately 80% are singletons. Study-level results: Specificity for CMV antigens was confirmed in vitro for a few of the CMV-associated chains. In most subjects, TCR beta sequences reportedly gave accurate predictions of HLA-A and HLA-B alleles.

Everyone who donated was a healthy bone marrow donor. About this clone: Its target is not known.

CDR1 is LGHNA, CDR2 YNFKEQ, per germline. V shed 0 bases, J shed 0 bases, and the junction held 5 bases outside the gene matches. This CDR3 is 18 amino acids long. The TCR originated in a boy under 10 years old in good health and CMV-seronegative. The source material was PBMCs. The chain is built from TRBV4-2 and TRBJ2-1; 10 nucleotides line up with TRBD2. This CDR3 is CASSQDRSSGSSYNEQFF. CDR3 bases: TGTGCCAGCAGCCAAGATCGTTCTAGCGGGAGCTCCTACAATGAGCAGTTCTTC.